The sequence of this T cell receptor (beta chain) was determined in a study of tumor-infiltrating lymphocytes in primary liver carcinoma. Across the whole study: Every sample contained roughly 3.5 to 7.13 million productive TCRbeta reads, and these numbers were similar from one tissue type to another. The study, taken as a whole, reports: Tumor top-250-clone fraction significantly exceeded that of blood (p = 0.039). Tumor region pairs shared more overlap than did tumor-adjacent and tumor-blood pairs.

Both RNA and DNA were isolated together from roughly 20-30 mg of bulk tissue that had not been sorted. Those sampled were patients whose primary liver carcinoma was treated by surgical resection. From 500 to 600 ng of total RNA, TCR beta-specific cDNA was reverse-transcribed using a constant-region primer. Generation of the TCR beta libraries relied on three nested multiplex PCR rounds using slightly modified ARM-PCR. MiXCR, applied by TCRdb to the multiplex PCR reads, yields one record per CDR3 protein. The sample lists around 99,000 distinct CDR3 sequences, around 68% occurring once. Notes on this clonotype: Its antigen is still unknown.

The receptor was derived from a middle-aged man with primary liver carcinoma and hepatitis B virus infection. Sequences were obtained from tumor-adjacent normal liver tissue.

The CDR3 here is CASSLGLAGGPRGSSYNEQFF. The CDR3 nucleotides read TGCGCCAGCAGCCTGGGACTAGCGGGAGGCCCTAGGGGGAGCTCCTACAATGAGCAGTTCTTC. The rearrangement links TRBV5-1 to TRBJ2-1, with 15 positions matching TRBD2. V lost 4 bases and J lost 0; bases outside the gene matches: 14. Germline assignment: CDR1 SGHRS and CDR2 YFSETQ. The CDR3 consists of 21 residues.